This TCR beta chain derives from a study of monozygotic twins with cystic fibrosis. In the study overall: Libraries were built from approximately 3 micrograms of fragmented DNA using approximately 16 PCR cycles.

Findings and caveats of the study: Nucleotide-identical clonotype sharing was significantly higher within monozygotic CF twin pairs than between unrelated CF individuals. In 13 of 16 pairs, V gene usage was closest to the co-twin's.

To note about this clone: Its antigen is not known.

Looked up from germline, CDR1 is MNHNY and CDR2 is SVGAGI (reference sequence). J was trimmed by 5 bases and V by 4 bases; bases with no gene match: 6. The CDR3 loop spans 14 amino acids. Sequencing was performed with immunoSEQ multiplex PCR; in TCRdb, only in-frame clones are kept and a portion is missing. The sample contains about 30,000 clones, 85% of which appear only once. The receptor comes from a girl aged 2-9 years with cystic fibrosis. Sequenced sample: blood. This chain joins TRBV6-6 and TRBJ2-5, with 8 bases fitting TRBD2. CDR3 in DNA: TGTGCCAGCAGTTCCGGCGGGAGGTATGAGACCCAGTACTTC. Protein sequence: CASSSGGRYETQYF.